This entry is about one T cell receptor (beta chain). This entry belongs to a study of blood T cell repertoires in COVID-19. On the study more broadly: Sites in the United States, Italy and Spain provided acute and convalescent COVID-19 samples. In each case, the material was cDNA or gDNA derived from T cells, B-cell-depleted T cells, or PBMCs.

Data came from immunoSEQ multiplex PCR; TCRdb stores just in-frame clones and leaves some out. The sample records 55,000 to 70,000 clones, about 90% being singletons. V gave up 2 bases and J gave up 7 bases, with 16 bases separating them. Germline values: CDR1 SGHDT, CDR2 YYEEEE. The CDR3 sequence is 15 residues long. V and J are TRBV5-6 and TRBJ2-1; D possibly corresponds to TRBD1 (5 bases). The sample consisted of peripheral blood. The TCR was taken from a man aged 60 to 69 with active or convalescent COVID-19. CDR3 coding DNA: TGTGCCAGCAGCTTTTTGGCAGGGTTGGGGAATGAGCAGTTCTTC. Its translation: CASSFLAGLGNEQFF.